These 17 T cell receptor beta chains share one sample of origin, sequenced in a study of early T cells in non-severe SARS-CoV-2 infection. Using its own MiXCR run on the 5' RACE reads, TCRdb lists one record per CDR3 protein. Among over 55,000 distinct CDR3 sequences, about 10% were seen once, and the ten largest hold around 8.6%. Sequencing was done on a sample of whole blood. The receptor source for this set is an adult who was a healthcare worker with PCR-confirmed SARS-CoV-2 infection or an uninfected control (not recorded which).

This clonotype was counted a few times. For the CDR3, the DNA is TGTGCCAGCAGCTTAGCTAGCGCCGGGGAGCTGTTTTTT. This gives the protein CASSLASAGELFF. The chain employs TRBV7-2 and TRBJ2-2; maybe TRBD2 (5 bases). Germline V gene lookup returns CDR1 SGHTA and CDR2 FQGNSA. The CDR3 loop spans 13 amino acids. Trimming took 0 bases from V and 6 from J, leaving 5 bases between them. Variable domain in full (rest from reference TRBV7-2 and TRBJ2-2): GAGVSQSPSNKVTEKGKDVELRCDPISGHTALYWYRQSLGQGLEFLIYFQGNSAPDKSGLPSDRFSAERTGGSVSTLTIQRTQQEDSAVYLCASSLASAGELFFGEGSRLTVL.

The genes are TRBV7-9 and TRBJ2-3; D remains unclear. The CDR3 is 14 residues long. V gave up 3 bases and J gave up 2 bases, with 9 bases separating them. CDR1 is SEHNR and CDR2 is FQNEAQ in the germline V gene (reference sequence). The CDR3 loop is CASSLSAVTDTQYF. The CDR3 region has the DNA TGTGCCAGCAGCTTGAGTGCGGTCACAGATACGCAGTATTTT.

This clonotype was picked up a small number of times. J is TRBJ2-1 and V is TRBV29-1, with 11 bases lining up with TRBD2. The CDR3 length is 14 residues. V dropped 7 bases and J dropped 5; count of bases not matched to a gene: 7. Germline V gives CDR1 SQVTM, CDR2 ANQGSEA. The chain's CDR3 is CSARLAGHDNEQFF. CDR3 in DNA: TGCAGCGCCAGACTAGCGGGACATGACAATGAGCAGTTCTTC.

This clonotype was seen only a few times. V gene TRBV30 combines with J gene TRBJ2-5; D unresolved. Germline values: CDR1 GTSNPN, CDR2 SVGIG (reference sequence). Trimming cost V 1 base and J 1 base, with 7 bases left between them. This CDR3 region has 13 residues. CDR3 sequence: CAWSGGTQETQYF. The DNA of the CDR3 is TGTGCCTGGAGTGGTGGCACCCAAGAGACCCAGTACTTC.

This clonotype was detected ten times or more. The chain couples TRBV5-4 to TRBJ2-1; TRBD2 agrees at 7 bases. Germline V gene sequence: CDR1 SGHNT, CDR2 YYREEE (reference sequence). The CDR3 covers 15 residues. V trimming: 0 bases; J trimming: 2 bases; junction bases outside the gene matches: 2. The CDR3 is CASSLGAGPYNEQFF. DNA for the CDR3: TGTGCCAGCAGCTTGGGAGCGGGACCCTACAATGAGCAGTTCTTC.

This clonotype was found a few times. The chain combines TRBV20-1 with TRBJ1-5; D call uncertain. The CDR3 has 18 residues. V was pared by 0 bases and J by 2 bases, with 20 bases between. CDR1 and CDR2 (germline): DFQATT, SNEGSKA (reference sequence). The CDR3 DNA reads as TGCAGTGCTAGAGATCTTTTAGGGAGAGGGTGGCGCAATCAGCCCCAGCATTTT. As protein: CSARDLLGRGWRNQPQHF.

V gene TRBV20-1 combines with J gene TRBJ1-1; possibly TRBD1 for D (5 bases). Deletions cut 5 bases from V and 2 bases from J, with 12 bases between. In germline, CDR1 is DFQATT, CDR2 SNEGSKA (reference sequence). The CDR3 totals 13 residues. DNA of the CDR3: TGCAGTGCTGGGGGAGGCAGAAACACTGAAGCTTTCTTT. Amino acid sequence: CSAGGGRNTEAFF.

This clonotype came up many times. The rearrangement joins TRBV11-2 to TRBJ1-1; maybe TRBD1 (6 bases). V lost 1 base to trimming and J lost 0 bases, with 9 bases between them. The CDR3 length is 15 residues. Germline assignment: CDR1 SGHAT and CDR2 FQNNGV. The DNA for the CDR3 is TGTGCCAGCAGCTTAGCGGGACACTTGAACACTGAAGCTTTCTTT. Translation gives CASSLAGHLNTEAFF.

The V and J genes are TRBV9 and TRBJ2-1; no definite D call. The CDR3 has 15 amino acids. Between the trimmed V and J ends, which lost 6 bases and 0 bases, there was a span of 13 bases. Per the germline V gene, CDR1 is SGDLS and CDR2 is YYNGEE. In DNA, the CDR3 is TGTGCCAGCATGGATGGGCCTAGCTCCTACAATGAGCAGTTCTTC. It specifies CASMDGPSSYNEQFF.

This clonotype has just a few counts. J is TRBJ2-7 and V is TRBV15, with D unresolved. This CDR3 comprises 14 residues. Trimming removed 0 bases from V and 2 bases from J, with 8 bases in between. From germline, CDR1 is LNHNV and CDR2 YYDKDF (reference sequence). The CDR3 sequence is CATSRDVPPYEQYF. CDR3 in DNA: TGTGCCACCAGCAGAGACGTCCCGCCCTACGAGCAGTACTTC.

The chain uses TRBV6-1 and TRBJ2-7, with 9 bases that match TRBD1. Germline values: CDR1 MNHNS, CDR2 SASEGT. CDR3 length: 15 residues. Trimming removed 4 bases from V and 7 bases from J; junction bases left unmatched: 11. This chain's CDR3 is CASSGPGQGNVEQYF. For the CDR3, the DNA is TGTGCCAGCAGTGGGCCGGGACAGGGAAACGTGGAGCAGTACTTC.

By frequency in the sample, this clonotype is medium-sized. The chain links TRBV27 to TRBJ2-7, with 8 bases identical to TRBD2. CDR1 and CDR2 from the germline V gene are MNHEY and SMNVEV (reference sequence). The CDR3 contains 14 residues. Trimming removed 3 bases from V and 7 bases from J; junction bases left unmatched: 8. The CDR3 loop reads CASSFREGLDEQYF. The CDR3 region has the DNA TGTGCCAGCAGTTTCCGGGAGGGATTGGATGAGCAGTACTTC.

The chain combines TRBV27 with TRBJ1-3; D not certain. CDR3 length: 11 residues. Germline lookup yields CDR1 MNHEY and CDR2 SMNVEV (reference sequence). Trimming shortened V by 7 bases and J by 4 bases, and 5 bases separated the two germline ends. The CDR3 nucleotides read TGTGCCAGCATGCGGGGAAACACCATATATTTT. The encoded protein is CASMRGNTIYF.

A few counts support this clonotype. The chain joins TRBV10-3 to TRBJ2-2; the D gene is possibly TRBD2 (5 bases). The CDR3 runs 13 residues. V dropped 11 bases and J dropped 7 bases, with 17 bases sitting between them. Germline loops: CDR1 ENHRY, CDR2 SYGVKD. The CDR3 protein is CAVELEKDGELFF. CDR3 in DNA: TGTGCCGTCGAACTAGAGAAGGACGGGGAGCTGTTTTTT.

This clonotype was seen repeatedly, ten times or more. The rearrangement links TRBV5-1 to TRBJ2-3, with D uncertain. V dropped 4 bases and J dropped 3 bases, with 9 bases sitting between them. Per the germline V gene, CDR1 is SGHRS and CDR2 is YFSETQ. The length of the CDR3 is 13 residues. Written as DNA, the CDR3 is TGCGCCAGCAGCGTCTACAGTACAGATACGCAGTATTTT. Translated: CASSVYSTDTQYF.

This clonotype has a count of ten or more. In DNA, the CDR3 is TGCAGCGTTGAAGACAGGGTGGATGGCTACACCTTC. It specifies CSVEDRVDGYTF. This rearrangement joins TRBV29-1 to TRBJ1-2; a possible D gene is TRBD1 (5 bases). The CDR3 extends over 12 amino acids. Germline lookup yields CDR1 SQVTM and CDR2 ANQGSEA. The V end lost 0 bases, the J end lost 6 bases, and 8 bases lay between the germline ends.

This clonotype appeared many times. The rearrangement links TRBV6-2 or TRBV6-3 to TRBJ2-1; TRBD1 matches 7 bases. The CDR3 is 16 amino acids. Germline V gives CDR1 MNHEY, CDR2 SVGEGT. The ends lost 6 bases at V and 1 base at J; junction bases unmatched: 9. The CDR3 sequence is CASSPGQVLSYNEQFF. DNA for the CDR3: TGTGCCAGCAGCCCCGGACAGGTCCTTTCCTACAATGAGCAGTTCTTC.